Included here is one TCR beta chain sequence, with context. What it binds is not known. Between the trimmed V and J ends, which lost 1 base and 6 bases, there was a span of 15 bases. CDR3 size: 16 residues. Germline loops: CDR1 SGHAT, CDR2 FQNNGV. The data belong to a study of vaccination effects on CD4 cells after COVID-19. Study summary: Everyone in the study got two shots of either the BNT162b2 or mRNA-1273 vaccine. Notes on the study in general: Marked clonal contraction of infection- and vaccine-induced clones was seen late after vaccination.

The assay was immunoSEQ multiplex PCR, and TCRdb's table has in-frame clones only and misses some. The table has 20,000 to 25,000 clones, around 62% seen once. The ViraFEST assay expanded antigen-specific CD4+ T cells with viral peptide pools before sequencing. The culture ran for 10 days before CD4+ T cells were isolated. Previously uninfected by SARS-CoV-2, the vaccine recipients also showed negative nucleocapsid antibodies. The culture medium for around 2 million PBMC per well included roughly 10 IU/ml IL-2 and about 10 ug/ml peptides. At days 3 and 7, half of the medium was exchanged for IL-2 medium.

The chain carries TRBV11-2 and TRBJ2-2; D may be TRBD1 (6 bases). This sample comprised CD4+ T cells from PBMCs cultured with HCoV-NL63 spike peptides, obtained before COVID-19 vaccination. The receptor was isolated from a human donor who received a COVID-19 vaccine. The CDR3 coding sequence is TGTGCCAGCAGCTTAGGGTCCTGGGGGACACCCGGGGAGCTGTTTTTT. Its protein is CASSLGSWGTPGELFF.